A single sample gave rise to the 9 T cell receptor beta chains below, sequenced in a study of T cell responses to AZD1222 COVID-19 vaccine. Clones were sequenced by immunoSEQ multiplex PCR, and TCRdb holds only the in-frame ones, with some missing. The sample shows over 85,000 clones, approximately 90% of them seen only once. The sequencing used peripheral blood, collected on day 0 of AZD1222 vaccination. Receptors originate from an adult in good health.

The V and J genes are TRBV6-2 or TRBV6-3 and TRBJ2-2; D gene ambiguous. The CDR3 totals 13 residues. CDR1 and CDR2 (germline): MNHEY, SVGEGT. V was cut by 2 bases and J by 7 bases, with 8 bases left in between. The CDR3 DNA follows: TGTGCCAGCAGTTACATTGTCGGCGGGGAGCTGTTTTTT. This codes for CASSYIVGGELFF.

The sample holds one count of this clone. The V and J genes are TRBV6-2 or TRBV6-3 and TRBJ2-7, with D possibly matching TRBD1 (6 bases). Trimming took 6 bases from V and 4 from J, leaving 16 bases between them. CDR1 is MNHEY, CDR2 SVGEGT, per germline. The CDR3 has 14 residues. The CDR3 coding sequence is TGTGCCAGCAGCCGAGGGGGTGGCCCATACGAGCAGTACTTC. It yields the protein CASSRGGGPYEQYF.

J is TRBJ2-7 and V is TRBV12-3 or TRBV12-4; D gene uncertain. This CDR3 comprises 12 residues. With 5 bases removed from V and 2 bases from J, the gap between germline ends came to 7 bases. The CDR3 is CASSTTTYEQYF. In DNA, the CDR3 is TGTGCCAGCAGTACGACCACCTACGAGCAGTACTTC.

This chain connects TRBV19 to TRBJ1-3; D remains ambiguous. Germline CDR1 reads LNHDA; CDR2 reads SQIVND (reference sequence). The CDR3 is 14 residues long. V was shortened by 7 bases and J by 0 bases, with 10 bases between the two germline ends. CDR3 loop: CASTEDRSGNTIYF. The CDR3 coding sequence is TGTGCCAGTACAGAGGATCGCTCTGGAAACACCATATATTTT. The variable domain in full, completed from reference TRBV19 and TRBJ1-3, reads DGGITQSPKYLFRKEGQNVTLSCEQNLNHDAMYWYRQDPGQGLRLIYYSQIVNDFQKGDIAEGYSVSREKKESFPLTVTSAQKNPTAFYLCASTEDRSGNTIYFGEGSWLTVV.

The chain is built from TRBV28 and TRBJ2-7, with 10 bases identical to TRBD1. This CDR3 has 15 amino acids. The J segment lost 5 bases and the V segment lost 8 bases, leaving 12 bases of the junction unmatched. Germline V lookup: CDR1 MDHEN, CDR2 SYDVKM. The CDR3 DNA is TGTGCCAGCGGGGCCCGAGGGACAGGGGACGACGAGCAGTACTTC. Protein product: CASGARGTGDDEQYF. Looking up the rest from reference TRBV28 and TRBJ2-7 gives the full variable domain: DVKVTQSSRYLVKRTGEKVFLECVQDMDHENMFWYRQDPGLGLRLIYFSYDVKMKEKGDIPEGYSVSREKKERFSLILESASTNQTSMYLCASGARGTGDDEQYFGPGTRLTVT.

The V call is TRBV11-2, the J call TRBJ1-1, with D unresolved. This CDR3 region has 11 residues. Germline CDR1 reads SGHAT; CDR2 reads FQNNGV. Trimming left V 1 base short and J 8 bases short, with 5 bases between. CDR3 sequence reads: CASSLGSEAFF. The CDR3 nucleotides read TGTGCCAGCAGCTTAGGTTCAGAAGCTTTCTTT.

J is TRBJ1-3 and V is TRBV7-4; D not certain. Trimming took off 2 bases at V and 0 bases at J, with 14 bases between the two ends. This CDR3 contains 17 residues. Germline V gene sequence: CDR1 SGHVT, CDR2 SQSDAQ. The CDR3 DNA is TGTGCCAGCAGCTTAACAGTGCCAGGCAGCTCTGGAAACACCATATATTTT. It encodes CASSLTVPGSSGNTIYF.

The CDR3 spells CASSQTTGGAGNSPLHF. The DNA of the CDR3 is TGTGCCAGCAGCCAAACTACAGGGGGCGCGGGTAATTCACCCCTCCACTTT. The genes are TRBV3-1 (or the pseudogene TRBV3-2) and TRBJ1-6; 9 positions match TRBD1. The CDR3 loop spans 17 amino acids. V lost 2 bases and J lost 6; bases outside the gene matches: 8. Germline lookup yields CDR1 LGHDT and CDR2 YNNKEL (reference sequence).

The rearrangement joins TRBV3-1 (or the pseudogene TRBV3-2) to TRBJ2-7; no reliable D call. Trimming shortened V by 4 bases and J by 0 bases, and 13 bases separated the two germline ends. Germline CDR1 reads LGHDT; CDR2 reads YNNKEL (reference sequence). The CDR3 extends over 15 amino acids. CDR3 sequence (DNA): TGTGCCAGCAGCCCGACCTGGATCCGCTCCTACGAGCAGTACTTC. This gives the protein CASSPTWIRSYEQYF.